One and the same sample provided the 27 T cell receptor beta chains below, sequenced in a study of blood T cell repertoires in COVID-19. Here immunoSEQ multiplex PCR was the method, and the copy in TCRdb shows in-frame clones only, minus some. The table records 120,000 or so clones, about four fifths of them present only once. Sequenced material: peripheral blood. The receptors come from a man aged 60 to 75 with active or convalescent COVID-19.

This rearrangement joins TRBV7-9 to TRBJ2-2; 8 bases map to TRBD1. V trimming: 5 bases; J trimming: 4 bases; junction bases outside the gene matches: 6. The CDR3 length is 15 residues. Germline lookup yields CDR1 SEHNR and CDR2 FQNEAQ (reference sequence). CDR3 bases: TGTGCCAGCAGCCAAGGACAGGGTTTCACCGGGGAGCTGTTTTTT. The encoded protein is CASSQGQGFTGELFF.

The CDR3 bases are TGTGCCAGCAGTTCCTTGGGGCGGGAGGGCCGAGATGAGCAGTTCTTC. Its translation: CASSSLGREGRDEQFF. The chain combines TRBV27 with TRBJ2-1; 9 positions agree with TRBD2. Germline values: CDR1 MNHEY, CDR2 SMNVEV (reference sequence). The trim removed 4 bases at V and 8 bases at J, leaving 12 bases unmatched. The CDR3 loop spans 16 amino acids.

The CDR3 sequence is CASSLGGGEKLFF. CDR3 bases: TGTGCCAGCAGCTTAGGCGGGGGTGAAAAACTGTTTTTT. This chain joins TRBV7-7 and TRBJ1-4; TRBD1 is a possible D gene (5 bases). V was clipped by 1 base and J by 7 bases, with 7 bases between them. The CDR3 length is 13 residues. Germline CDR1 and CDR2: SSHAT and FNYEAQ (reference sequence).

The CDR3 loop reads CASRPGQGTQETQYF. DNA for the CDR3: TGTGCCAGCAGGCCGGGACAGGGGACCCAAGAGACCCAGTACTTC. The chain joins TRBV28 to TRBJ2-5, with 10 bases lining up with TRBD1. Per the germline V gene, CDR1 is MDHEN and CDR2 is SYDVKM. CDR3 length: 15 amino acids. With V trimmed by 6 bases and J by 1 base, 5 bases remained unmatched.

This chain joins TRBV3-1 (or the pseudogene TRBV3-2) and TRBJ1-1; a weak D match, TRBD1 (5 bases). V gave up 10 bases and J gave up 6 bases, with 15 bases separating them. There are 12 residues in the CDR3. Germline CDR1 and CDR2: LGHDT and YNNKEL (reference sequence). The CDR3 DNA is TGTGCCACCTCGGGACTTTCGTCTGAAGCTTTCTTT. This sequence encodes CATSGLSSEAFF.

The V and J genes are TRBV29-1 and TRBJ1-1, with 8 bases matching TRBD1. Germline V gene data show CDR1 as SQVTM and CDR2 as ANQGSEA. The CDR3 runs 12 residues. V lost 6 bases, J lost 6 bases, and 6 bases stayed unmatched. CDR3 amino acids: CSVQGAQPEAFF. The CDR3 region has the DNA TGCAGCGTCCAGGGGGCCCAGCCTGAAGCTTTCTTT. Drawing the rest from reference TRBV29-1 and TRBJ1-1, the complete variable domain is SAVISQKPSRDICQRGTSLTIQCQVDSQVTMMFWYRQQPGQSLTLIATANQGSEATYESGFVIDKFPISRPNLTFSTLTVSNMSPEDSSIYLCSVQGAQPEAFFGQGTRLTVV.

The genes are TRBV2 and TRBJ1-1; no reliable D call. Between the trimmed V and J ends, which lost 5 bases and 4 bases, there was a span of 5 bases. The CDR3 is 11 amino acids. The germline gives CDR1 SNHLY, CDR2 FYNNEI. The CDR3: CASSLSTEAFF. CDR3 nucleotides: TGTGCCAGCAGTCTGAGCACTGAAGCTTTCTTT.

This clone has at least ten counts. The chain combines TRBV5-1 with TRBJ2-4; 11 bases map to TRBD2. V shed 3 bases and J 6 bases; nucleotides not matched to a gene: 2. The CDR3 totals 14 residues. Germline loops: CDR1 SGHRS, CDR2 YFSETQ. The CDR3 here is CASSSGTSGNIQYF. The CDR3, as DNA: TGCGCCAGCAGCTCCGGGACTAGCGGAAACATTCAGTACTTC.

The chain has TRBV6-5 and TRBJ2-7; weak D call: TRBD1 (6 bases). CDR1 is MNHEY and CDR2 is SVGAGI in the germline V gene. The CDR3 is 15 amino acids. Trimming removed 4 bases from V and 5 bases from J, with 18 bases in between. The CDR3 coding sequence is TGTGCCAGCAGTTCCTCCCACAGGGACGTGAACGAGCAGTACTTC. As protein: CASSSSHRDVNEQYF.

This clone was recorded only once. J is TRBJ2-5 and V is TRBV7-3; possibly TRBD2 for D (5 bases). Deletions cut 5 bases from V and 5 bases from J, with 15 bases between. The germline V gene encodes CDR1 SGHTA and CDR2 FQGTGA. The CDR3 loop spans 14 amino acids. Here the CDR3 DNA reads TGTGCCAGCAGCAACCCGACTACCCCGGAGACCCAGTACTTC. It translates to CASSNPTTPETQYF.

The rearrangement uses TRBV12-3 or TRBV12-4 and TRBJ2-5; D is uncertain. V was shortened by 2 bases and J by 5 bases, with 6 bases between the two germline ends. The CDR3 contains 12 residues. CDR3 protein: CASSLMRETQYF. The CDR3 nucleotides read TGTGCCAGCAGTTTAATGCGGGAGACCCAGTACTTC.

This chain joins TRBV19 and TRBJ2-1; TRBD1 matches at 7 bases. Trimming cost V 5 bases and J 4 bases; bases outside gene matches: 11. CDR1 is LNHDA, CDR2 SQIVND, per germline (reference sequence). The CDR3 has 16 amino acids. CDR3 region: CASSPRDSFLYNEQFF. The CDR3 DNA follows: TGTGCCAGTAGTCCCCGGGACAGCTTTCTATACAATGAGCAGTTCTTC.

V usage is TRBV29-1 and J usage is TRBJ2-3; 9 bases are a match to TRBD2. The V segment lost 6 bases and the J segment 0 bases; nucleotides outside the gene matches: 10. Per germline, CDR1 SQVTM and CDR2 ANQGSEA. CDR3 size: 16 residues. The CDR3 region has the DNA TGCAGCGTCCCCAAGGGGCTAGCGGGAAGCACAGATACGCAGTATTTT. It encodes CSVPKGLAGSTDTQYF.

This chain connects TRBV4-1 to TRBJ2-1; D possibly corresponds to TRBD2 (7 bases). The CDR3 sequence is 16 residues long. Germline V CDR1 and CDR2: MGHRA, YSYEKL. Trimming took 8 bases from V and 5 from J, leaving 22 bases between them. Here the CDR3 DNA reads TGCGCCAGCCGCGGGGGCCTAGGGGCGGGAGACAATGAGCAGTTCTTC. Its translation is CASRGGLGAGDNEQFF.

V and J are TRBV7-9 and TRBJ2-2; the match to TRBD2 covers 7 bases. Trimming at V came to 7 bases and at J to 5 bases, leaving 13 bases not matched to a gene. The germline CDR1 and CDR2 sequences are SEHNR and FQNEAQ (reference sequence). The CDR3 runs 16 residues. The CDR3 DNA reads as TGTGCCAGCACCAAATGGGGGGGAGGCGGAACCGGGGAGCTGTTTTTT. It encodes CASTKWGGGGTGELFF. The full variable domain, its missing parts supplied by reference TRBV7-9 and TRBJ2-2, is DTGVSQNPRHKITKRGQNVTFRCDPISEHNRLYWYRQTLGQGPEFLTYFQNEAQLEKSRLLSDRFSAERPKGSFSTLEIQRTEQGDSAMYLCASTKWGGGGTGELFFGEGSRLTVL.

This clone showed up many times. J is TRBJ2-5 and V is TRBV6-1; 7 bases map to TRBD1. The CDR3 runs 16 residues. The ends lost 4 bases at V and 2 bases at J; junction bases unmatched: 10. Germline CDR1 is MNHNS and CDR2 is SASEGT. CDR3 in DNA: TGTGCCAGCAGTGTAGAAAGGGGGCTGGGGCAAGAGACCCAGTACTTC. This codes for CASSVERGLGQETQYF.

The chain couples TRBV7-3 to TRBJ2-3, with D perhaps TRBD1 (6 bases). Trimming removed 2 bases from V and 0 bases from J, with 9 bases in between. This CDR3 spans 15 amino acids. In germline, CDR1 is SGHTA, CDR2 FQGTGA. Here the CDR3 DNA reads TGTGCCAGCAGCTTAGTGGGGGCTAGCACAGATACGCAGTATTTT. Encoded protein: CASSLVGASTDTQYF.

The genes are TRBV29-1 and TRBJ2-2; 7 bases fit TRBD1. The CDR3 runs to 16 residues. J was trimmed by 0 bases and V by 1 base; bases with no gene match: 5. Germline CDR1 SQVTM, CDR2 ANQGSEA. CDR3 sequence: CSVEARDRANTGELFF. CDR3 DNA: TGCAGCGTTGAAGCTCGGGACAGAGCGAACACCGGGGAGCTGTTTTTT.

The chain joins TRBV29-1 to TRBJ2-2, with 9 nucleotides matching TRBD2. Germline lookup yields CDR1 SQVTM and CDR2 ANQGSEA. The ends lost 6 bases at V and 3 bases at J; junction bases unmatched: 8. This CDR3 comprises 15 residues. The CDR3 bases are TGCAGCGTGACGACTAGCGGTACTTACACCGGGGAGCTGTTTTTT. As protein: CSVTTSGTYTGELFF.

This chain uses TRBV18 with TRBJ1-6; 9 positions match TRBD1. There are 15 residues in the CDR3. The V segment lost 5 bases and the J segment 7 bases; nucleotides outside the gene matches: 6. Germline V CDR1 and CDR2: KGHSH, LQKENI. DNA of the CDR3: TGTGCCAGCTCAGCCCGGGACAGGGCCAATTCACCCCTCCACTTT. The encoded protein is CASSARDRANSPLHF.

The genes are TRBV4-3 and TRBJ1-5, with TRBD1 matching over 7 bases. Per the germline V gene, CDR1 is LGHNA and CDR2 is YSLEER. There are 17 residues in the CDR3. Trimming took 1 base from V and 5 from J; bases not matched to a gene: 11. CDR3 residues: CASSQARTGVAYQPQHF. Here the CDR3 DNA reads TGCGCCAGCAGCCAAGCCCGGACAGGCGTCGCTTATCAGCCCCAGCATTTT.

This clone has more than one count but fewer than ten. The chain joins TRBV5-1 to TRBJ2-1, with D possibly being TRBD2 (6 bases). The CDR3 has 15 amino acids. The germline V and J ends were trimmed by 0 bases and 5 bases, with 12 bases remaining between them. The germline V gene encodes CDR1 SGHRS and CDR2 YFSETQ. The CDR3 loop reads CASSLAEGPHNEQFF. DNA of the CDR3: TGCGCCAGCAGCTTGGCGGAGGGTCCCCACAATGAGCAGTTCTTC.

J is TRBJ2-3 and V is TRBV5-5; D is possibly TRBD2 (6 bases). Germline assignment: CDR1 SGHKS and CDR2 YYEKEE (reference sequence). V lost 3 bases and J 6 bases, leaving 17 bases between the germline ends. The CDR3 sequence is 15 residues long. The chain's CDR3 is CASSWVADPGDTQYF. The CDR3 region has the DNA TGTGCCAGCAGCTGGGTAGCGGACCCGGGGGATACGCAGTATTTT.

The chain combines TRBV4-1 with TRBJ2-2; a possible D gene is TRBD2 (6 bases). The length of the CDR3 is 18 residues. V lost 0 bases and J 1 base, leaving 15 bases between the germline ends. Germline-derived CDR1 and CDR2 are MGHRA and YSYEKL. The CDR3 nucleotides are TGCGCCAGCAGCCAAGATCTACGAGCGGGCTGGAACACCGGGGAGCTGTTTTTT. Translation: CASSQDLRAGWNTGELFF.

The chain carries TRBV24-1 and TRBJ2-7; TRBD1 agrees at 8 bases. This CDR3 comprises 13 residues. The junction had 3 bases not matched to a gene; V was cut back by 3 bases and J by 6 bases. Per germline, CDR1 KGHDR and CDR2 SFDVKD. DNA for the CDR3: TGTGCCACCAGTGATGGGGACAGGAGCGAGCAGTACTTC. Amino acid sequence: CATSDGDRSEQYF.

This clone was observed once. The chain employs TRBV30 and TRBJ2-1, with D unclear. The germline V and J ends were trimmed by 2 bases and 4 bases, with 18 bases remaining between them. This CDR3 region has 16 residues. From germline, CDR1 is GTSNPN and CDR2 SVGIG (reference sequence). The CDR3 DNA reads as TGTGCCTGGAGTTTGGTGAGGTATATTCCTTACAATGAGCAGTTCTTC. Its translation is CAWSLVRYIPYNEQFF. Full variable domain (remainder filled in from reference TRBV30 and TRBJ2-1): SQTIHQWPATLVQPVGSPLSLECTVEGTSNPNLYWYRQAAGRGLQLLFYSVGIGQISSEVPQNLSASRPQDRQFILSSKKLLLSDSGFYLCAWSLVRYIPYNEQFFGPGTRLTVL.

The DNA for the CDR3 is TGCGCCAGCAGCTTGGGCGACAGTTTTGCGCCCCAGCATTTT. It specifies CASSLGDSFAPQHF. This rearrangement joins TRBV5-1 to TRBJ1-5; perhaps TRBD1 as D (5 bases). The CDR3 is made up of 14 amino acids. Germline lookup yields CDR1 SGHRS and CDR2 YFSETQ. The V and J ends lost 0 bases and 9 bases respectively, with 13 bases between them.